This T cell receptor (beta chain) was sequenced for a study of cytomegalovirus exposure and HLA in healthy donors (dated by TCRdb to about 2017). Notes on the research overall: According to an earlier analysis of 550 to 750 of the donors, about 179 million T cells yielded 100 million or so unique TCR beta sequences and about 300 Gb of sequence data. A separate validation cohort of 100 to 150 different subjects was used in addition to the approximately 610-subject first cohort. Of the 350 to 450 genotyped donors, 65% to 90% were placed in the genetic ancestry cluster associated with self-reported Caucasian donors. About five DR-DQ haplotypes were handled as single units for association and clustering because linkage in the cohort was strong. Using immunosequencing, the study profiled T cell repertoires from approximately 700 subjects and related those repertoires to cytomegalovirus serostatus. In a later analysis, previously published TCR beta repertoires from several hundred donors were re-analyzed and high-resolution HLA genotyping was added so that TCR occurrence patterns could be studied. All discovery cohort repertoires had been generated using a single sequencing platform. An early release covering 500 to 750 HLA-typed donors comprised roughly 300 gigabases of sequencing data and 85 million to 100 million unique TCR sequences. The later analysis used no new phenotypic data to find candidate immune exposures, relying instead on TCR beta sequences and their occurrence across donors. Typing coverage varied by locus: roughly 629-640 donors for A, B, C, DRB1 and DQB1; 522 for DQA1; about 600 for DPA1; roughly 450 for DPB1. Among 398 genotyped donors of the cohort, an average of roughly 240,000 unique TCR beta nucleotide sequences were sequenced per donor, around 20% of them non-productive. The aim of the study was to test whether cataloging public T cell receptors could identify signatures of past pathogen exposure. To predict cytomegalovirus infection status, the study combined high-throughput TCR immunosequencing, statistical association of individual TCRs with disease status, and machine learning. Donor age, sex, ethnicity and CMV serostatus were compiled together with the repertoire data. In a later genetic analysis, genome-wide SNP genotypes for about three fifths of the roughly 670 donors were used, and that subset was treated as a discovery cohort. HLA typing covered class I and class II loci at four-digit resolution. An earlier analysis of approximately 630 of the donors applied high-throughput TCR beta sequencing to assess whether each TCR beta V gene segment acted as functional or pseudogenic.

The CDR1 and CDR2 encoded by the germline V gene (reference sequence) are SEHNR and FQNEAQ. Spanning cysteine to phenylalanine, the CDR3 consists of 15 amino acids. Only the CDR3 DNA is retained, 45 bases long and in frame from the first base. This clone was seen a few times. There is no known antigen for this receptor. At one boundary the junction diverges from the germline segment, which might be a read error. The library was obtained by the immunoSEQ multiplex PCR assay. For the multiplex PCR, a mixture combining 60 forward primers for TCR Vbeta segments and 13 reverse primers for TCR Jbeta segments was used. The CDR3 region of rearranged TCR beta genes was amplified from genomic DNA by a multiplex PCR assay. The Illumina HiSeq System was used to sequence the amplified TCR beta libraries as 87-base-pair reads. As for the authors' bioinformatics: In a later analysis, roughly 80 million unique TCR beta chains were counted across the 690 or so repertoires, and roughly 11 million of these chains were shared by at least two donors. A nearest-neighbor algorithm error-corrected the raw reads and collapsed the reads into unique sequences, merging closely related sequences to remove PCR and sequencing errors. V, D and J gene segments were assigned by aligning CDR3 sequences to IMGT reference sequences. For a sequence to be retained, a match of at least six nucleotides to both a V gene segment and a J gene segment was required. A rearrangement counted as productive if the CDR3 had no stop codons and remained in frame with V and J, and every other rearrangement counted as non-productive. CDR3 was defined by IMGT convention, running from the second conserved V-encoded cysteine to the conserved J-encoded phenylalanine. The earlier analysis of about 590 of the donors excluded sequences that lacked an unambiguous match to a single V gene segment. An earlier analysis of 587 of the donors classified V segments as functional when productive rearrangements were above 56.7% and as segregating when the standard deviation between donors was above 5%. A statistical classification framework was developed to diagnose cytomegalovirus status using the catalog of TCR beta chain sequences. A later analysis assigned V and J genes by comparing TCR nucleotide sequences with IMGT/GENE-DB human TR gene sequences. A later analysis assigned CDR3 sequences and most-parsimonious VDJ recombination scenarios with the TCRdist pipeline. A later analysis defined each TCR beta chain by its CDR3 amino acid sequence plus V-gene family, and excluded reads lacking a unique V-gene family. As a way to deal with suspected cross-contamination and a sequencing artifact, a later analysis dropped 640 or so nucleotide sequences that were highly shared and had low generation probability. For each public chain, a later analysis derived a clonal expansion index from normalized ranks of inferred template counts within each repertoire. In a later analysis, generation probabilities were computed with a VDJ recombination model fitted to out-of-frame rearrangements, and the resulting probabilities were checked against IGoR. In a later analysis, hypergeometric tests were used to score TCR-TCR, TCR-HLA and TCR-CMV co-occurrence, with a repertoire-size bias correction applied to TCR pairs. To estimate false discovery rates, a later analysis permuted the HLA or CMV assignments 20 times. A later analysis grouped co-occurring TCRs with DBSCAN, adding TCRdist sequence similarity when clustering within HLA-allele-positive subsets. Repertoires with fewer than 30,000 or more than 120,000 public chains were left out of co-occurrence clustering, as were five repertoires with anomalous nucleotide sharing. TCRdb took over this immuneACCESS table, retaining in-frame rearrangements with V and J assigned. Such tables are incomplete; in checked studies, under half of the missing clones stem from an unresolved V gene, and the remainder is unexplained. That table is the source of V, J and clone size, and D and trimming were worked out from the DNA. The sample table contains 95,000 to 110,000 clones; only one count was recorded for over 80% of them. Under 3.5% of the sample is in the top ten clones.

The cohort was made up of roughly 670 healthy bone marrow donors. At the time of sampling, all cohort members were nominally healthy, though unrecorded immune exposures were likely present. The donor tested CMV seropositive and was one of the 289 seropositive cohort members. A peripheral blood sample was collected from each donor, and TCR beta sequencing was performed on peripheral blood mononuclear cells. The Qiagen DNeasy Blood Extraction Kit was used to extract genomic DNA from the blood cell samples. Overall results and qualifications from the work: A later genetic analysis associated a missense DCLRE1C variant with V-gene and J-gene trimming of TCR beta chains, and an independent cohort replicated the association. Several of the top co-occurrence clusters appeared to be linked to parvovirus B19, influenza, CMV and Epstein-Barr virus, according to a later analysis. A group of highly shared sequence variants was considered likely to be a technical artifact of the sequencing pipeline. In a later analysis, HLA-associated TCR beta chains were found to be more clonally expanded and to have lower generation probabilities than equally common non-associated chains. The authors suggested that the approach could potentially be generalized to other disease states and immunological phenotypes. Only TCR beta chains were sequenced in this cohort, and the absence of alpha or paired-chain data limited detectable features. A later genetic analysis reported fewer N-insertions in productive TCRs among donors in an Asian-associated ancestry cluster than the approximately 700-donor mean. Most TCR sequences were seen in very few donors, while some public TCRs were found in many individuals. In a later analysis, the rate of TCR association differed among HLA loci, with DRB1 alleles having the most associated TCRs and HLA-C alleles having the fewest. Specific HLA alleles were associated with over 15,000 TCR beta sequences at a false discovery rate of 0.05 in a later analysis. An earlier analysis of some 590 of the donors showed that most TCR beta V segments appeared in productive rearrangements either about 87% or about 30% of the time, which broadly matched IMGT annotations. Some IMGT-functional V segments, including TRBV6-2 and TRBV6-3, could not be distinguished by the 87-base-pair reads and were therefore excluded. The study listed 164 TCR beta chains as associated with cytomegalovirus. Linkage disequilibrium might explain the correlated functional status among segregating V segments, but an unknown experimental factor could not be excluded. In both the original and validation cohorts, the classifier was reported to diagnose cytomegalovirus status with high specificity and sensitivity. A further reported finding was that TCR beta sequences accurately predicted the HLA-A and HLA-B alleles for most subjects in the first cohort. Because counts were too low, roughly 17 rarely observed V segments, including chromosome 9 orphons, were left out of the earlier analysis of 587 of the donors. Roughly uniform sequencing depth across donors was assumed in presence/absence analyses, although this assumption may not hold. A few of the identified cytomegalovirus-associated TCR beta chains were confirmed in vitro to be specific for cytomegalovirus antigens. HLA typing was unavailable for some donors at each locus, so association tests used only the typed subset. When HLA alleles, especially DR and DQ, strongly co-occurred, attributing TCR associations to individual alleles was difficult. Most CMV-associated TCR beta chains appeared to be HLA-restricted in a later analysis, and the HLA associations seemed to be driven largely by CMV exposure. CMV serostatus was the only immune exposure information available for the cohort.

The specimen was PBMCs. The sequence derives from a man aged 25-45 years in good health and CMV-seropositive. This receptor chain uses TRBV7-9 and TRBJ1-4, and possibly TRBD1, on 5 matching bases. For the CDR3, the sequence is CSSSLYGQGNEKLFF. Read as DNA, the sequence is TGTTCCAGCAGCTTATACGGGCAGGGTAATGAAAAACTGTTTTTT.